The 18 T cell receptor beta chains reported below all come from one sample, sequenced in a study of T cells in localized non-small cell lung cancer. Assay: immunoSEQ multiplex PCR; the TCRdb copy retains only in-frame clones and omits some. Of roughly 30,000 clones in the sample, about nine tenths are singletons; the top ten hold roughly 4%. The sequenced sample was peripheral blood, obtained before any cancer treatment. These receptors were obtained from a woman aged 40 to 75 with stage I lung adenocarcinoma.

The chain employs TRBV5-1 and TRBJ2-7; TRBD1 or TRBD2 may be the D gene (5 bases each). Germline V gene sequence: CDR1 SGHRS, CDR2 YFSETQ. The V and J ends lost 0 bases and 0 bases respectively, with 10 bases between them. The CDR3 has 15 amino acids. CDR3 in DNA: TGCGCCAGCAGCTTGGTTGCAGGGAGCTCCTACGAGCAGTACTTC. This translates into CASSLVAGSSYEQYF.

This chain uses TRBV6-1 with TRBJ2-1; the match to TRBD2 covers 7 bases. The CDR3 is 17 residues long. Germline CDR1 is MNHNS and CDR2 is SASEGT. V lost 1 base to trimming and J lost 8 bases; unmatched junction nucleotides: 14. Here the CDR3 DNA reads TGTGCCAGCAGTGAAGAGTTAGCGGGCACGGGGGACGATGAGCAGTTCTTC. Translating it yields CASSEELAGTGDDEQFF.

The CDR3 DNA sequence: TGTGCCAGCAGCTTAGTTCAGGGGGGCAATCAGCCCCAGCATTTT. This codes for CASSLVQGGNQPQHF. V gene TRBV7-2 combines with J gene TRBJ1-5, with TRBD1 matching 7 bases. Germline trimming cut 1 base from V and 2 bases from J; bases unmatched to any gene: 2. The CDR3 runs 15 residues. Germline values: CDR1 SGHTA, CDR2 FQGNSA. The complete variable domain, with remaining parts taken from reference TRBV7-2 and TRBJ1-5, reads GAGVSQSPSNKVTEKGKDVELRCDPISGHTALYWYRQSLGQGLEFLIYFQGNSAPDKSGLPSDRFSAERTGGSVSTLTIQRTQQEDSAVYLCASSLVQGGNQPQHFGDGTRLSIL.

The chain uses TRBV9 and TRBJ2-2; D possibly corresponds to TRBD2 (5 bases). Germline values: CDR1 SGDLS, CDR2 YYNGEE. Trimming removed 4 bases at V and 2 bases at J, with 15 bases between. The CDR3 has 16 residues. CDR3 DNA: TGTGCCAGCAGCTTCCACGGACGGACTAACACCGGGGAGCTGTTTTTT. It encodes CASSFHGRTNTGELFF.

V is TRBV7-8 and J is TRBJ2-3; TRBD2 is a possible D gene (7 bases). Germline CDR1 reads SGHVS; CDR2 reads FQNEAQ. V lost 5 bases and J lost 3, with 18 bases in between. This CDR3 has 16 residues. The CDR3 reads CASSAQGGGFTDTQYF. DNA for the CDR3: TGTGCCAGCAGCGCCCAAGGGGGGGGGTTTACAGATACGCAGTATTTT.

The chain recombines TRBV27 with TRBJ2-5; tentatively, D is TRBD2 (5 bases). The ends were cut back, 3 bases at V and 5 bases at J, with 10 bases in the middle. Per the germline V gene, CDR1 is MNHEY and CDR2 is SMNVEV (reference sequence). The CDR3 is 13 amino acids. DNA for the CDR3: TGTGCCAGCAGTTTTACTCCGGGGGAGACCCAGTACTTC. This gives the protein CASSFTPGETQYF.

The J gene is TRBJ1-3, the V gene TRBV7-2; no firm D call. Per germline, CDR1 SGHTA and CDR2 FQGNSA. V lost 2 bases and J 3 bases, leaving 11 bases between the germline ends. The CDR3 length is 15 residues. CDR3 region: CASSLTSGVGNTIYF. CDR3 bases: TGTGCCAGCAGCTTAACGTCGGGAGTTGGAAACACCATATATTTT.

The chain carries TRBV6-9 and TRBJ1-1, with D possibly matching TRBD1 (5 bases). The CDR3 has 14 amino acids. The germline V gene encodes CDR1 MNHGY and CDR2 SVAAGI. Trimming took 4 bases from V and 1 from J, leaving 10 bases between them. CDR3 in amino acids: CASSWGGENTEAFF. CDR3 nucleotide sequence: TGTGCCAGCAGTTGGGGCGGTGAGAACACTGAAGCTTTCTTT.

The genes are TRBV18 and TRBJ1-5, with 7 bases fitting TRBD1. V dropped 6 bases and J dropped 3; count of bases not matched to a gene: 11. The CDR3 is made up of 16 amino acids. Germline CDR1 is KGHSH and CDR2 is LQKENI. The CDR3 is CASSAGQTYTNQPQHF. The CDR3 DNA follows: TGTGCCAGCTCCGCGGGACAGACATATACCAATCAGCCCCAGCATTTT. The full variable domain, rest sourced from reference TRBV18 and TRBJ1-5, is NAGVMQNPRHLVRRRGQEARLRCSPMKGHSHVYWYRQLPEEGLKFMVYLQKENIIDESGMPKERFSAEFPKEGPSILRIQQVVRGDSAAYFCASSAGQTYTNQPQHFGDGTRLSIL.

The chain employs TRBV15 and TRBJ2-7, with D maybe TRBD2 (5 bases). The CDR3 extends over 16 amino acids. Looked up from germline, CDR1 is LNHNV and CDR2 is YYDKDF (reference sequence). V shed 5 bases and J shed 7 bases, with 24 bases lying between them. The CDR3 reads CATSEGLVGLGREQYF. CDR3 sequence (DNA): TGTGCCACCAGCGAGGGTTTGGTCGGGCTTGGGCGGGAGCAGTACTTC.

This chain uses TRBV25-1 with TRBJ2-2; D might be TRBD1 (6 bases). This CDR3 has 17 residues. The germline V and J ends were trimmed by 1 base and 5 bases, with 17 bases remaining between them. Per germline, CDR1 MGHDK and CDR2 SYGVNS. CDR3 nucleotide sequence: TGTGCCAGCAGTGAATGGGCAGGGGCCCCCCTTACCGGGGAGCTGTTTTTT. It codes for CASSEWAGAPLTGELFF.

The chain has TRBV7-2 and TRBJ1-5; 9 positions agree with TRBD1. The ends lost 5 bases at V and 1 base at J; junction bases unmatched: 12. Germline CDR1 reads SGHTA; CDR2 reads FQGNSA. The CDR3 has 18 residues. The CDR3 is CASSVPAGTGLSNQPQHF. CDR3 DNA: TGTGCCAGCAGCGTTCCGGCGGGGACAGGGTTAAGCAATCAGCCCCAGCATTTT. The whole variable domain, filled in from reference TRBV7-2 and TRBJ1-5, reads GAGVSQSPSNKVTEKGKDVELRCDPISGHTALYWYRQSLGQGLEFLIYFQGNSAPDKSGLPSDRFSAERTGGSVSTLTIQRTQQEDSAVYLCASSVPAGTGLSNQPQHFGDGTRLSIL.

The chain employs TRBV13 and TRBJ2-2, with TRBD1 matching 9 bases. The CDR3 is 18 residues long. The trim removed 5 bases at V and 1 base at J, leaving 11 bases unmatched. CDR1 and CDR2 (germline): PRHDT, FYEKMQ (reference sequence). The CDR3 coding sequence is TGTGCCAGCAGCCCCTCGGGACAGGGAGGTTGGAACACCGGGGAGCTGTTTTTT. Translation: CASSPSGQGGWNTGELFF.

Only one count was recorded for this clone. The V call is TRBV1, the J call TRBJ2-7; the table's D call of TRBD2 was not tested on the DNA. TRBV1 is termed a pseudogene. CDR3 length: 16 amino acids. In nucleotides, the CDR3 is TGCACCAGCAGCCGTCGGGGACTGTTTAGCTCCTACGAGCAGTACTTC. Encoded protein: CTSSRRGLFSSYEQYF.

This CDR3 reads CASSPAGGAEAFF. Written as DNA, the CDR3 is TGTGCCAGCAGTCCGGCGGGAGGCGCTGAAGCTTTCTTT. The genes are TRBV28 and TRBJ1-1, with D hard to call. This CDR3 has 13 residues. V lost 5 bases and J lost 6, with 13 bases in between. From germline, CDR1 is MDHEN and CDR2 SYDVKM.

The chain uses TRBV12-5 and TRBJ1-4; D uncertain. CDR3 size: 17 residues. The ends were cut back, 5 bases at V and 8 bases at J, with 24 bases in the middle. Germline V gene sequence: CDR1 LGHNT, CDR2 FRNRAP. CDR3 protein: CASGPDQVTTGGEKLFF. CDR3 DNA sequence: TGTGCTAGTGGTCCTGATCAGGTCACAACGGGTGGCGAAAAACTGTTTTTT.

The chain couples TRBV5-6 to TRBJ2-2, with 8 nucleotides matching TRBD2. V lost 1 base to trimming and J lost 0 bases; unmatched junction nucleotides: 5. Germline values: CDR1 SGHDT, CDR2 YYEEEE. CDR3 length: 17 amino acids. The CDR3 loop reads CASSLIASGPNTGELFF. CDR3 nucleotide sequence: TGTGCCAGCAGCTTGATAGCTAGCGGGCCGAACACCGGGGAGCTGTTTTTT.

The chain recombines TRBV7-2 with TRBJ1-2; 7 positions agree with TRBD1. V lost 8 bases to trimming and J lost 4 bases; unmatched junction nucleotides: 7. The germline CDR1 and CDR2 sequences are SGHTA and FQGNSA. The CDR3 runs to 13 residues. CDR3 coding DNA: TGTGCCAGCCAGACAGGGTCGAGCTATGGCTACACCTTC. Amino acid sequence: CASQTGSSYGYTF.